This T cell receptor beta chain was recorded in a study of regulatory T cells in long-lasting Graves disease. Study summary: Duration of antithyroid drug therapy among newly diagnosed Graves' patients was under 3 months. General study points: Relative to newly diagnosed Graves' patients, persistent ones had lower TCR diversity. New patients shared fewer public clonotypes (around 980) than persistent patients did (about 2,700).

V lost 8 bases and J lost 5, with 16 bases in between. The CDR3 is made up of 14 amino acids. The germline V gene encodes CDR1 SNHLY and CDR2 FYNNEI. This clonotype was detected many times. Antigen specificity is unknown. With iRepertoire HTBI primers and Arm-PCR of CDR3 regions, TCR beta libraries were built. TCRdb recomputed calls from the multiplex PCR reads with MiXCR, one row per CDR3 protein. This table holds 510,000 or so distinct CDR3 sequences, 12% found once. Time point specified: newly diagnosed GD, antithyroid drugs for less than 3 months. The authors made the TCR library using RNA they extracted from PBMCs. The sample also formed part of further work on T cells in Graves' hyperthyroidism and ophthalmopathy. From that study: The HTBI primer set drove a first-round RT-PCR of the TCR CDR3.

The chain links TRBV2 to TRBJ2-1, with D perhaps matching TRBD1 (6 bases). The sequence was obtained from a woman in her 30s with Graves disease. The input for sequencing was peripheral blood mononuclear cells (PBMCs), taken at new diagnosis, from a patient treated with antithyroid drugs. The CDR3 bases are TGTGCCAGCTATACTGGACAGACGCACAATGAGCAGTTCTTC. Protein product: CASYTGQTHNEQFF.